The 32 T cell receptor beta chains below all came from one sample that was sequenced in a study of metastatic and nonmetastatic thyroid tumors. With MiXCR, TCRdb reprocessed the PCR reads. The data contain roughly 59,000 clones, about 16% of them singletons. Patients were all untreated before their thyroid surgery. The sequencing sample was made of blood. These receptors were taken from a male donor with papillary thyroid cancer or a benign thyroid nodule (not recorded which). Some clones in this sample may be carry-over from other donors' samples.

This clone was counted many times. V is TRBV28 and J is TRBJ1-1; D is ambiguous. The V end lost 3 bases, the J end lost 3 bases, and 11 bases lay between the germline ends. The CDR3 runs 14 residues. Germline V CDR1 and CDR2: MDHEN, SYDVKM. The chain's CDR3 is CASSLGRRDTEAFF. As DNA, the CDR3 is TGTGCCAGCAGTTTGGGCCGCCGGGACACTGAAGCTTTCTTT.

This clone was counted at least ten times. CDR3 in amino acids: CASSRRGLWATQYF. The CDR3 DNA reads as TGTGCCAGCAGCCGAAGGGGACTCTGGGCTACGCAGTATTTT. The chain couples TRBV7-2 to TRBJ2-3; tentatively, D is TRBD2 (6 bases). The CDR3 contains 14 residues. The V end lost 5 bases, the J end lost 8 bases, and 17 bases lay between the germline ends. The germline V gene has CDR1 SGHTA and CDR2 FQGNSA.

On this clone: This may be a read error, as it is one base from a much larger clone. The sample contains more than one DNA sequence encoding this CDR3. The CDR3 sequence is CSVERGAGANEQFF. The CDR3 DNA follows: TGCAGCGTTGAAAGGGGTGCGGGGGCAAATGAGCAGTTCTTC. The chain couples TRBV29-1 to TRBJ2-1; TRBD2 might be the D (7 bases). Per the germline V gene, CDR1 is SQVTM and CDR2 is ANQGSEA. This CDR3 has 14 amino acids. Trimming left V 2 bases short and J 7 bases short, with 15 bases between.

This clone has a count of ten or more. V usage is TRBV19 and J usage is TRBJ1-1; D may be TRBD1 (5 bases). CDR1 is LNHDA, CDR2 SQIVND, per germline (reference sequence). Trimming shortened V by 10 bases and J by 0 bases, and 18 bases separated the two germline ends. The CDR3 has 15 residues. DNA for the CDR3: TGTGCCACTAATTCACGGGGCCTAATGAACACTGAAGCTTTCTTT. Amino acids: CATNSRGLMNTEAFF.

This clone was detected many times. The V call is TRBV6-6, the J call TRBJ2-3, with 7 nucleotides matching TRBD1. V gave up 1 base and J gave up 1 base; unmatched junction bases: 2. The CDR3 loop spans 15 amino acids. Per germline, CDR1 MNHNY and CDR2 SVGAGI (reference sequence). This chain's CDR3 is CASSYYGQGTDTQYF. For the CDR3, the DNA is TGTGCCAGCAGTTACTATGGACAGGGCACAGATACGCAGTATTTT.

This clone was detected ten times or more. This chain links TRBV12-3 or TRBV12-4 with TRBJ2-7; no definite D call. The CDR3 length is 14 residues. V lost 1 base and J 2 bases, leaving 9 bases between the germline ends. CDR3 amino acids: CASSLVGATYEQYF. For the CDR3, the DNA is TGTGCCAGCAGTTTAGTGGGCGCTACCTACGAGCAGTACTTC.

Details on this clone: Since a much larger clone is just one base distant, this may be a read error. In the same sample, other DNA sequences code for this CDR3. V gene TRBV15 combines with J gene TRBJ2-3; possibly TRBD1 for D (5 bases). Germline lookup yields CDR1 LNHNV and CDR2 YYDKDF (reference sequence). The CDR3 runs to 13 residues. CDR3 coding DNA: TGTGCCACCAGCAGAGACGTGACAGATACTCAGTATTTT. It codes for CATSRDVTDTQYF. The whole variable domain, filled in from reference TRBV15 and TRBJ2-3, reads DAMVIQNPRYQVTQFGKPVTLSCSQTLNHNVMYWYQQKSSQAPKLLFHYYDKDFNNEADTPDNFQSRRPNTSFCFLDIRSPGLGDTAMYLCATSRDVTDTQYFGPGTRLTVL.

The rearrangement uses TRBV6-5 and TRBJ1-1; tentative D call: TRBD1 (6 bases). Trimming took 2 bases from V and 8 from J, leaving 12 bases between them. Germline loops: CDR1 MNHEY, CDR2 SVGAGI. The CDR3 has 13 amino acids. DNA for the CDR3: TGTGCCAGCAGTTACGCGGGGGCGAGCGAAGCTTTCTTT. It translates to CASSYAGASEAFF.

This clone was detected ten times or more. The rearrangement links TRBV5-6 to TRBJ1-3; the D is unclear. From germline, CDR1 is SGHDT and CDR2 YYEEEE. Trimming removed 1 base from V and 3 bases from J, with 8 bases in between. The CDR3 sequence is 14 residues long. CDR3 DNA: TGTGCCAGCAGCTTGAATAGGATTGGAAACACCATATATTTT. Its translation: CASSLNRIGNTIYF. Full variable domain (remainder filled in from reference TRBV5-6 and TRBJ1-3): DAGVTQSPTHLIKTRGQQVTLRCSPKSGHDTVSWYQQALGQGPQFIFQYYEEEERQRGNFPDRFSGHQFPNYSSELNVNALLLGDSALYLCASSLNRIGNTIYFGEGSWLTVV.

In its sample, this clone was seen many times. The V and J genes are TRBV5-1 and TRBJ2-5, with D possibly matching TRBD2 (6 bases). The germline CDR1 and CDR2 sequences are SGHRS and YFSETQ. This CDR3 spans 15 amino acids. Trimming took 5 bases from V and 1 from J, leaving 15 bases between them. This CDR3 reads CASSKFRGTQETQYF. The CDR3 DNA follows: TGCGCCAGCAGTAAGTTTCGCGGGACCCAAGAGACCCAGTACTTC. Based on the CDR3 plus reference TRBV5-1 and TRBJ2-5, the full variable domain is KAGVTQTPRYLIKTRGQQVTLSCSPISGHRSVSWYQQTPGQGLQFLFEYFSETQRNKGNFPGRFSGRQFSNSRSEMNVSTLELGDSALYLCASSKFRGTQETQYFGPGTRLLVL.

This clone was recorded at least ten times. This chain connects TRBV4-2 to TRBJ2-1; 10 bases agree with TRBD2. J gave up 5 bases and V 2 bases, and 6 bases lay outside the gene matches. Germline CDR1 and CDR2: LGHNA and YNFKEQ. The CDR3 has 16 amino acids. Here the CDR3 reads CASSQLAGDVNNEQFF. In DNA, the CDR3 is TGTGCCAGCAGCCAACTAGCGGGGGACGTCAACAATGAGCAGTTCTTC.

This clone occurred many times. J is TRBJ2-1 and V is TRBV19; the D is unclear. V lost 7 bases and J 5 bases, leaving 18 bases between the germline ends. The CDR3 length is 15 residues. The V gene's germline CDR1 is LNHDA and CDR2 SQIVND (reference sequence). As DNA, the CDR3 is TGTGCCAGTACCCCGACCGGCTTGCGCAACAATGAGCAGTTCTTC. This codes for CASTPTGLRNNEQFF.

This clone was seen more than once but under ten times. This chain links TRBV6-1 with TRBJ2-1; 11 bases map to TRBD2. Germline CDR1 reads MNHNS; CDR2 reads SASEGT. The CDR3 extends over 16 amino acids. V shed 8 bases, J shed 6 bases, and the junction held 12 bases outside the gene matches. The CDR3 loop reads CASRLVAGGPANEQFF. In nucleotides, the CDR3 is TGTGCCAGCCGCCTAGTAGCGGGAGGGCCGGCCAATGAGCAGTTCTTC.

There are many counts of this clone. The chain carries TRBV27 and TRBJ2-3; no clear D. The CDR3 has 13 amino acids. In germline, CDR1 is MNHEY, CDR2 SMNVEV (reference sequence). Trimming cost V 1 base and J 4 bases, with 6 bases left between them. CDR3: CASSLFGADTQYF. The CDR3 nucleotides are TGTGCCAGCAGTTTATTCGGCGCAGATACGCAGTATTTT.

This clone appeared many times. The chain joins TRBV20-1 to TRBJ1-5, with D possibly matching TRBD1 (5 bases). The germline gives CDR1 DFQATT, CDR2 SNEGSKA (reference sequence). The CDR3 loop spans 14 amino acids. V lost 3 bases to trimming and J lost 3 bases, with 12 bases between them. In DNA form, the CDR3 reads TGCAGTGCTAGTGACAGAAGATACAATCAGCCCCAGCATTTT. Its protein is CSASDRRYNQPQHF.

This clone was counted a few times. This sequence may be a read error, since a much larger clone differs from it by one base. The sample holds other DNA sequences that translate to the same CDR3. This rearrangement joins TRBV10-3 to TRBJ1-1, with 7 bases that match TRBD1. From germline, CDR1 is ENHRY and CDR2 SYGVKD. J gave up 8 bases and V 4 bases, and 7 bases lay outside the gene matches. CDR3 size: 13 residues. DNA for the CDR3: TGTGCCATCAGTGCTCGAGGGGGCACCGAAGCTTTCTTT. Amino acid sequence: CAISARGGTEAFF.

The table lists this clone with many counts. The rearrangement uses TRBV6-5 and TRBJ2-3, with 11 positions matching TRBD1. This CDR3 contains 18 residues. Germline CDR1 and CDR2: MNHEY and SVGAGI. Trimming removed 5 bases from V and 0 bases from J; junction bases left unmatched: 10. The CDR3 spells CASSPGQGVMRSTDTQYF. The CDR3 coding sequence is TGTGCCAGCAGTCCGGGACAGGGGGTGATGCGAAGCACAGATACGCAGTATTTT.

This chain joins TRBV11-3 and TRBJ2-1, with TRBD2 identical over 11 bases. This CDR3 is built from 18 residues. Germline values: CDR1 SGHNT, CDR2 YENEEA. The V and J ends lost 4 bases and 13 bases, in that order; junction bases with no gene match: 21. CDR3 sequence reads: CASSSFRLAGRLYNYQFF. The CDR3 coding sequence is TGTGCCAGCAGCTCCTTCCGACTAGCGGGGCGCCTCTACAATTATCAGTTCTTC.

This chain joins TRBV24-1 and TRBJ2-1; D uncertain. CDR1 and CDR2 from the germline V gene are KGHDR and SFDVKD. The CDR3 runs to 11 residues. V was pared by 9 bases and J by 1 base, with 3 bases between. The CDR3 region is CATGSYNEQFF. DNA of the CDR3: TGTGCCACCGGGTCCTACAATGAGCAGTTCTTC.

This clone was detected only a few times. The CDR3, as DNA: TGTGCCATCACAGGGCCGGGGACTGAAGCTTTCTTT. This codes for CAITGPGTEAFF. The chain carries TRBV2 and TRBJ1-1, with TRBD1 as a possible D gene (6 bases). The CDR3 covers 12 residues. Deletions cut 10 bases from V and 5 bases from J, with 14 bases between. Germline assignment: CDR1 SNHLY and CDR2 FYNNEI.

In this sample, this clone turned up many times. The chain employs TRBV6-6 and TRBJ2-3; 11 bases map to TRBD1. Trimming cost V 0 bases and J 4 bases; bases outside gene matches: 6. The CDR3 is made up of 17 amino acids. The germline gives CDR1 MNHNY, CDR2 SVGAGI (reference sequence). The CDR3 protein is CASSYSGTGGFADTQYF. CDR3 DNA sequence: TGTGCCAGCAGTTACTCCGGGACAGGGGGATTCGCAGATACGCAGTATTTT.

The chain recombines TRBV4-2 with TRBJ2-2; 8 nucleotides align to TRBD2. The CDR3 has 17 amino acids. The V gene's germline CDR1 is LGHNA and CDR2 YNFKEQ. With V trimmed by 4 bases and J by 0 bases, 7 bases remained unmatched. Written as DNA, the CDR3 is TGTGCCAGCAGCCCCCCCCCGGGAGGGCCGAACACCGGGGAGCTGTTTTTT. Amino acid sequence: CASSPPPGGPNTGELFF.

This clone came up many times. V is TRBV6-2 or TRBV6-3 and J is TRBJ2-1; 8 bases are shared with TRBD1. Trimming at V came to 6 bases and at J to 4 bases, leaving 2 bases not matched to a gene. The CDR3 covers 13 residues. Germline CDR1 is MNHEY and CDR2 is SVGEGT. The CDR3 loop is CASRRTGYNEQFF. DNA of the CDR3: TGTGCCAGCAGGCGGACAGGGTACAATGAGCAGTTCTTC.

This clone was seen many times. The V gene is TRBV19, the J gene TRBJ2-5; the D is unclear. The CDR3 runs to 13 residues. Germline-derived CDR1 and CDR2 are LNHDA and SQIVND (reference sequence). V was shortened by 3 bases and J by 1 base, with 6 bases between the two germline ends. As DNA, the CDR3 is TGTGCCAGTAGTATCGGAATCCAAGAGACCCAGTACTTC. Its protein product is CASSIGIQETQYF.

Ten or more counts support this clone. The V gene is TRBV3-1, the J gene TRBJ2-2; the D is unclear. This CDR3 contains 12 residues. The germline V gene encodes CDR1 LGHDT and CDR2 YNNKEL (reference sequence). V lost 4 bases and J 4 bases, leaving 4 bases between the germline ends. CDR3 sequence (DNA): TGTGCCAGCAGCCCCGCCACCGGGGAGCTGTTTTTT. Translation: CASSPATGELFF.

This clone was picked up a small number of times. Compared with germline, one end of the junction differs, possibly owing to a read error. The J gene is TRBJ2-1, the V gene TRBV27; D possibly corresponds to TRBD2 (6 bases). Germline lookup yields CDR1 MNHEY and CDR2 SMNVEV (reference sequence). The CDR3 is 16 amino acids. CDR3 in amino acids: CASTGAVALSYNEHFF. The CDR3 nucleotides read TGTGCCAGCACGGGAGCGGTGGCCCTCTCCTACAATGAGCATTTCTTC.

This clone occurred a few times. A read error may account for a junction end that differs from germline. The chain carries TRBV6-1 and TRBJ1-1, with D unclear. The CDR3 totals 15 residues. Germline loops: CDR1 MNHNS, CDR2 SASEGT. CDR3 in amino acids: CASSPGRSPNTEASF. In DNA, the CDR3 is TGTGCCAGCAGTCCCGGACGGTCACCGAACACTGAAGCTTCCTTT.

This chain links TRBV11-2 with TRBJ2-7; 7 bases map to TRBD1. Germline V CDR1 and CDR2: SGHAT, FQNNGV. This CDR3 region has 16 residues. CDR3 sequence (DNA): TGTGTCAGCAGCTTAGGGAAAGGGACAGTGTTCAGCGAGCAGTACGTC. It translates to CVSSLGKGTVFSEQYV.

This clone was counted ten times or more. The chain combines TRBV28 with TRBJ2-5; 14 nucleotides match TRBD2. Trimming took 7 bases from V and 2 from J; bases not matched to a gene: 9. There are 17 residues in the CDR3. Germline V gene data show CDR1 as MDHEN and CDR2 as SYDVKM. The chain's CDR3 is CASTTRTSGGRQETQYF. The CDR3 DNA reads as TGTGCCAGCACTACGAGGACTAGCGGGGGGAGGCAAGAGACCCAGTACTTC.

At least ten counts were recorded for this clone. This chain connects TRBV11-2 to TRBJ1-3; D is undetermined. The CDR3 sequence is 15 residues long. Germline-derived CDR1 and CDR2 are SGHAT and FQNNGV. Trimming cost V 1 base and J 2 bases, with 9 bases left between them. The CDR3 DNA is TGTGCCAGCAGCTTAGGATACCCCCCTGGAAACACCATATATTTT. The encoded protein is CASSLGYPPGNTIYF.

This clone was recorded many times. The J gene is TRBJ2-1, the V gene TRBV6-2 or TRBV6-3; no clear D gene. The CDR3 has 11 amino acids. V lost 6 bases and J lost 9, with 9 bases in between. The V gene's germline CDR1 is MNHEY and CDR2 SVGEGT. The CDR3 DNA sequence: TGTGCCAGCAGCCCGAGGTCTGAGCAGTTCTTC. This gives the protein CASSPRSEQFF.

This clone was detected ten times or more. The chain employs TRBV30 and TRBJ1-5; D is unclear. The CDR3 is 15 residues long. Germline assignment: CDR1 GTSNPN and CDR2 SVGIG (reference sequence). V lost 3 bases and J 6 bases, leaving 18 bases between the germline ends. The CDR3 reads CAWSTSDRPSQPQHF. As DNA, the CDR3 is TGTGCCTGGAGCACCTCGGACCGTCCCAGTCAGCCCCAGCATTTT.